This T cell receptor (beta chain) was sequenced for a study of shared clonotypes between healthy human individuals (dated by TCRdb to 2020 to 2022). Regarding the study in general: A couple of women and a few men aged 18 to 49 years were included in the cohort. For each donor, CD4 naive and CD4 memory were each given three plates, CD8 naive was given two plates, and CD8 memory was given one plate. To estimate repertoire size and how much clonotypes are shared between individuals, the study performed deep sequencing of blood TCR repertoires from a few healthy adults. Different laboratories and diverse techniques were used to prepare libraries and sequence TCR repertoires, to increase sequencing depth and limit assay-specific biases. Between about 0.9 and 9 billion PBMCs per donor were obtained by leukapheresis.

For the CD8 naive samples, CD45RO-negative cells were positively selected for CCR7, yielding a CD45RA+CCR7+ population from which TemRA cells were excluded. The donors were healthy, HIV-negative adults with no recently reported acute infections or vaccinations. Every donor was a Caucasian adult living in Nashville, Tennessee, USA. Blood was collected by leukapheresis, and PBMCs were isolated by Ficoll-Histopaque density gradient centrifugation and then cryopreserved in liquid nitrogen vapor phase. Analytical flow cytometry was used to check the purity and quantity of every magnetically sorted T cell population. Genomic DNA was isolated from each sorted fraction and quantified by UV absorbance on a Nanodrop 2000c. With respect to this clone: Its cognate antigen has yet to be identified. No base quality values were provided; no much bigger clone lies one nucleotide off.

The study at large found these results: Higher generation probabilities were observed for clonotypes shared by all four sorted-subset donors than for non-shared clonotypes. Incomplete sequencing was indicated by rarefaction of sorted-subset datasets, despite the large sequencing depth. Because the study included a small number of donors, the genetic and exposure-history diversity represented was limited. When several donors were compared, the shared fraction of clonotypes was around 5.1% for naive CD4, approximately 3.5% for naive CD8, 2.3% for memory CD4, and less than 0.45% for memory CD8. Only blood was sampled, and tissue TCR repertoires likely differ from those in blood. Estimated clonotype richness was generally larger for naive than for memory subsets. Pairwise subsampling indicated that sequencing depth was expected to affect the degree of clonotype sharing among donors.

V is cut by 7 bases and J by 5 bases, and the space between the germline ends is 15 bases. The CDR3 runs 14 residues from the cysteine to the phenylalanine. The CDR3 DNA has 42 bases and is translated from base 1. Looking up the germline V gene (reference sequence) yields CDR1 MNHEY and CDR2 SMNVEV. Using the deep immunoSEQ assay, TCR CDR3 regions were amplified from genomic DNA by multiplex PCR. Extracted genomic DNA from each cell subset was spread evenly across all wells of several immunoSEQ 96-well plates, with each plate serving as a replicate. For sorted subsets, roughly 0.2 ug genomic DNA, equal to tens of thousands of T cell genomes, was loaded into each replicate PCR. Purified libraries were measured with a Qubit 3.0 fluorometer, size-checked on a Bioanalyzer 2100, and measured again with the KAPA Library Quantification kit. Every immunoSEQ 96-well plate was sequenced on a dedicated single-read 150-cycle Illumina NextSeq 550 flow cell. Per the authors' processing: The immunoSEQ output contained only junctional sequences without quality scores, so filtering could not match that applied to full-length reads. Sequences were annotated with PyIR, a Python wrapper for IgBLAST v1.9, and V/J genes and CDR3 were assigned using IMGT germline references. Reads were filtered out if the reads had weak V/J assignments (E-value above 1e-6), no CDR3, stop codons, out-of-frame junctions, or ambiguous translated residues. V3J clonotypes were defined by identical inferred V gene, J gene, and CDR3 amino acid sequence. To compute the percentage overlap between repertoires, the number of shared unique clonotypes was divided by the size of the smaller repertoire. Richness of each repertoire was evaluated using RTK rarefaction, the Chao1 estimator, and Recon v2.1 estimates of unobserved clonotypes. Generation probabilities were computed with OLGA for all TCRbeta clonotypes obtained by the gDNA method from several donors. Imported from immuneACCESS, the table was reduced by TCRdb to in-frame sequences with V and J called. These copies leave out some clones; in studies compared against another copy, an unresolved V gene accounts for under half, and the cause of the remainder is not known. The V and J calls and clone size are taken from that table; D and trimming were inferred from the DNA. This sample has over 2 million clones in its table, and about 95% of those were observed once. The ten largest clones capture 0.85% to 1.2% of the sample.

The TCR originated in a man aged 18-30 years in good health. The chain employs TRBV27 and TRBJ2-1; too little of a D gene remains to name it. The sample comprised naive CD8+ T cells sorted from blood. Sample cell subset or site, as interpreted from the label and publication: CD45RA+CCR7+. The CDR3 region: CASTQIGLHNEQFF. The base sequence is TGTGCCAGCACCCAAATAGGGCTTCACAATGAGCAGTTCTTC.